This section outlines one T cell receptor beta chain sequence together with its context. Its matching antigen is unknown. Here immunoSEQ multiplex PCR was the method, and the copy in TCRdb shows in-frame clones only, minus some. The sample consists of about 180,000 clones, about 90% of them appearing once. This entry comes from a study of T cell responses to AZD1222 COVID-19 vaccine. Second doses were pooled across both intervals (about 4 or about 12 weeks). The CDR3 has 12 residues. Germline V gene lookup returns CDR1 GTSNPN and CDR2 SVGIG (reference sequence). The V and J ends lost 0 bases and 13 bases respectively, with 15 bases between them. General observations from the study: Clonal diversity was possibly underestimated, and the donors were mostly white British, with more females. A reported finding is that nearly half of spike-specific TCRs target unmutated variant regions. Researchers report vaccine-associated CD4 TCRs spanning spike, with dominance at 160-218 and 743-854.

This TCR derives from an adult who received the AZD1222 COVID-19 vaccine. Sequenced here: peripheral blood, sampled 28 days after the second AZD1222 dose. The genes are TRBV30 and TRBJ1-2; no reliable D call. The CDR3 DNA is TGTGCCTGGAGTGTAGGCCCCATAAGACGCACCTTC. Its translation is CAWSVGPIRRTF.